The 14 T cell receptor beta chains presented below share a single source sample, sequenced in a study of T cell clonality in common variable immunodeficiency. Study-wide results and caveats: In common variable immunodeficiency, TCR beta chains reportedly carried fewer deletions and N-nucleotide insertions.

Clones were read by immunoSEQ multiplex PCR, and TCRdb kept only the in-frame ones, dropping some. The sample was found to contain some 26,000 clones, and every one recurs. Their target antigens are unknown. The sample taken for sequencing was peripheral blood mononuclear cells. Receptor source: a human donor with common variable immunodeficiency.

With respect to this clone: Read sequence stops 3 residues before the CDR3 end, and the germline J gene provides the missing end. The V gene is TRBV4-2, the J gene TRBJ2-7; unclear D gene. Trimming stripped 0 bases from V and 2 bases from J, with 8 bases between. The length of the CDR3 is 14 residues. Per the germline V gene, CDR1 is LGHNA and CDR2 is YNFKEQ. The covered CDR3 bases are TGTGCCAGCAGCCAAGATCCAAGGGCCTACGAG. Its protein product is CASSQDPRAYE. The complete CDR3 reads CASSQDPRAYEQYF.

Worth noting for this clone: The read stops 3 residues short of the end of the CDR3; the missing end is completed from the germline J gene. The chain uses TRBV7-2 and TRBJ1-5; 7 bases fit TRBD1. The CDR3 sequence is 14 residues long. J lost 7 bases, V lost 4 bases, and 7 bases had no gene match. CDR1 is SGHTA, CDR2 FQGNSA, per germline. The chain's CDR3 is CASSSQGVGQPQHF. The covered CDR3 bases are TGTGCCAGCAGCTCGCAGGGGGTAGGGCAGCCC.

CDR3 DNA, as far as it was read: TGTGCCAGCAGCGTATCAGGGGGCGCAGACACTGAA. Amino acid sequence: CASSVSGGADTE. The CDR3 in full is CASSVSGGADTEAFF. The chain recombines TRBV7-9 with TRBJ1-1; the match to TRBD1 covers 8 bases. The read ends 3 residues before the CDR3 terminus; that terminus is restored from the germline J gene. Germline V gives CDR1 SEHNR, CDR2 FQNEAQ (reference sequence). After removal of 5 bases from V and 3 bases from J, the junction contained 8 bases not matched to a gene. The CDR3 contains 15 residues.

This clone was recorded at least ten times. The read halts 3 residues ahead of the CDR3 end, with the missing end drawn from the germline J gene. J is TRBJ2-2 and V is TRBV29-1; 9 nucleotides align to TRBD1. Germline assignment: CDR1 SQVTM and CDR2 ANQGSEA. The CDR3 is made up of 14 amino acids. J was trimmed by 4 bases and V by 7 bases; bases with no gene match: 7. Partial CDR3 DNA: TGCAGCGGAAACAGGGGGCAGGGCACCGGGGAG. This translates into CSGNRGQGTGE. The whole CDR3 sequence reads CSGNRGQGTGELFF.

This clone was detected a few times. The read terminates 3 residues before the CDR3 end, so the remaining end is supplied by the germline J gene. V and J are TRBV2 and TRBJ2-6; D call uncertain. V was pared by 7 bases and J by 3 bases, with 7 bases between. Germline CDR1 and CDR2: SNHLY and FYNNEI. This CDR3 region has 13 residues. This CDR3 is CASTLDGANVLTF. The CDR3 bases that were read are TGTGCCAGCACTCTAGATGGGGCCAACGTC.

This clone has just a few counts. Read data end 3 residues before the CDR3 end; the end is taken from the germline J gene. The J gene is TRBJ2-7, the V gene TRBV5-1; D call uncertain. Germline CDR1 and CDR2: SGHRS and YFSETQ. Between the trimmed V and J ends, which lost 1 base and 4 bases, there was a span of 15 bases. The CDR3 is 15 residues long. The CDR3 reads CASSLQTGFNYEQYF. The CDR3 DNA, read in part, is TGCGCCAGCAGCTTGCAAACCGGTTTTAATTACGAG. The complete variable domain, with remaining parts taken from reference TRBV5-1 and TRBJ2-7, reads KAGVTQTPRYLIKTRGQQVTLSCSPISGHRSVSWYQQTPGQGLQFLFEYFSETQRNKGNFPGRFSGRQFSNSRSEMNVSTLELGDSALYLCASSLQTGFNYEQYFGPGTRLTVT.

This clone qualifies as medium-sized. The DNA read from the CDR3 is TGTGCCAGCAGCCAAGATTCGCGGACTGAA. It is translated as CASSQDSRTE. The whole CDR3 protein is CASSQDSRTEAFF. The chain links TRBV14 to TRBJ1-1; D not certain. The sequenced fragment ends 3 residues before the CDR3 boundary, so the rest is inferred from the germline J gene. Germline-derived CDR1 and CDR2 are SGHDN and FVKESK. The CDR3 runs 13 residues. V was cut by 0 bases and J by 5 bases, with 7 bases left in between.

This clone has more than one count but fewer than ten. The CDR3 end is not reached by the read, which stops 3 residues before it; the germline J gene fills it in. The chain recombines TRBV18 with TRBJ2-5; D gene ambiguous. The CDR3 consists of 12 residues. Per germline, CDR1 KGHSH and CDR2 LQKENI. Trimming pared 6 bases from V and 4 bases from J, leaving 9 bases between. Incomplete CDR3 DNA: TGTGCCAGCTCTCTACAGAGAGAGACC. Translated: CASSLQRET. From start to end, the CDR3 is CASSLQRETQYF.

This clone has a handful of counts. Read sequence stops 3 residues before the CDR3 end, and the germline J gene provides the missing end. The rearrangement links TRBV2 to TRBJ2-7, with D possibly called TRBD1 or TRBD2 (6 bases each). Trimming took off 11 bases at V and 3 bases at J, with 20 bases between the two ends. This CDR3 has 14 amino acids. Germline CDR1 reads SNHLY; CDR2 reads FYNNEI. The CDR3 protein is CASKEGVRSYEQYF. The sequenced CDR3 bases are TGTGCCTCTAAGGAGGGGGTTAGGAGCTACGAG.

This clone was seen ten or more times. The CDR3 extends 3 residues past the end of the read, so its final part is completed from the germline J gene. The gene calls are TRBV2 and TRBJ1-5; D ambiguous. This CDR3 region has 12 residues. Germline loops: CDR1 SNHLY, CDR2 FYNNEI. CDR3 DNA (partial): TGTGCCAGCAGTATCAGTAAAGGCCCC. This encodes CASSISKGP. The full CDR3 protein is CASSISKGPQHF.

There are many counts of this clone. Read sequence stops 3 residues before the CDR3 end, and the germline J gene provides the missing end. This chain links TRBV28 with TRBJ2-7, with 9 nucleotides matching TRBD2. CDR1 and CDR2 (germline): MDHEN, SYDVKM. The CDR3 has 13 amino acids. The junction had 5 bases not matched to a gene; V was cut back by 9 bases and J by 2 bases. CDR3 residues: CASRLAATYEQYF. CDR3 DNA (partial): TGTGCCAGTAGACTAGCGGCAACCTACGAG.

This clone was observed at least ten times. Read sequence stops 3 residues before the CDR3 end, and the germline J gene provides the missing end. This chain joins TRBV5-4 and TRBJ1-1; 8 bases are a match to TRBD1. This CDR3 is 13 amino acids long. V trimming: 5 bases; J trimming: 5 bases; junction bases outside the gene matches: 5. Germline values: CDR1 SGHNT, CDR2 YYREEE (reference sequence). CDR3 bases read: TGTGCCAGCAGAACCGACAGGGGAACTGAA. Its protein is CASRTDRGTE. The full CDR3 reads CASRTDRGTEAFF.

There are a few counts of this clone. The CDR3 extends 3 residues past the end of the read, so its final part is completed from the germline J gene. V usage is TRBV19 and J usage is TRBJ1-2; 7 nucleotides agree with TRBD1. Germline V gene data show CDR1 as LNHDA and CDR2 as SQIVND (reference sequence). J lost 4 bases, V lost 3 bases, and 5 bases had no gene match. The CDR3 length is 14 residues. CDR3 in amino acids: CASSIPGTVYGYTF. Incomplete CDR3 DNA: TGTGCCAGTAGTATCCCCGGGACAGTCTATGGC.

This clone was seen repeatedly, ten times or more. The read halts 3 residues ahead of the CDR3 end, with the missing end drawn from the germline J gene. V gene TRBV5-1 combines with J gene TRBJ2-3; TRBD2 matches at 9 bases. This CDR3 has 16 amino acids. J lost 0 bases, V lost 0 bases, and 2 bases had no gene match. Germline V gene sequence: CDR1 SGHRS, CDR2 YFSETQ. This chain's CDR3 is CASSLASGKSTDTQYF. The sequenced part of the CDR3 DNA is TGCGCCAGCAGCTTGGCTAGCGGGAAAAGCACAGATACG.